Presented here are 19 T cell receptor beta chains from one specimen sequenced in a study of blood T cells in healthy people across ages. It was with a sample-barcoded 5' primer and a J-beta primer mix that a second PCR of about 7 to 12 cycles was run. TCRdb analysed the 5' RACE reads with MiXCR anew, one entry per CDR3 protein. Here the sample spans about 1.5 million distinct CDR3 sequences, around two fifths being singletons. The sample taken for sequencing was blood. These TCRs come from a woman aged 18-35 years in good health.

J is TRBJ2-4 and V is TRBV7-3; D perhaps matches TRBD2 (6 bases). Trimming removed 4 bases from V and 9 bases from J, with 16 bases in between. Per the germline V gene, CDR1 is SGHTA and CDR2 is FQGTGA. The CDR3 has 14 residues. The CDR3 loop is CASSSSGMGGIQYF. The CDR3 region has the DNA TGTGCCAGCAGCTCTAGTGGGATGGGGGGCATTCAGTACTTC.

The chain joins TRBV20-1 to TRBJ1-2; D is unresolved. With 5 bases removed from V and 4 bases from J, the gap between germline ends came to 17 bases. Per the germline V gene, CDR1 is DFQATT and CDR2 is SNEGSKA (reference sequence). CDR3 length: 14 residues. DNA for the CDR3: TGCAGTGCTTACCGACCAGGAAATAGCTATGGCTACACCTTC. Protein sequence: CSAYRPGNSYGYTF.

The chain employs TRBV12-3 or TRBV12-4 and TRBJ2-7, with unresolved D. Trimming removed 2 bases from V and 4 bases from J, with 9 bases in between. This CDR3 comprises 13 residues. CDR3 in amino acids: CASSLPVGYEQYF. The CDR3 bases are TGTGCCAGCAGTTTACCCGTGGGGTACGAGCAGTACTTC.

As for this clonotype: One end of the junction does not line up with germline, which may come from a read error. This chain connects TRBV20-1 to TRBJ2-3, with 9 bases fitting TRBD2. CDR1 is DFQATT, CDR2 SNEGSKA, per germline (reference sequence). This CDR3 has 14 residues. CDR3 protein: CSLSGTSLQDTRYF. The CDR3 nucleotides read TGCAGCCTCTCCGGGACTAGCCTTCAAGATACGCGGTATTTT.

This clonotype was counted a single time. The V and J genes are TRBV14 and TRBJ2-7; TRBD2 matches at 7 bases. The J call may be mistaken, given a closer DNA end match to TRBJ2-5. The germline V gene has CDR1 SGHDN and CDR2 FVKESK. The CDR3 length is 17 residues. DNA of the CDR3: TGTGCCAGCAGCCCAAGAACTAACGGGAGGACTCAAGAGACCCAGTACTTC. It specifies CASSPRTNGRTQETQYF.

The chain carries TRBV7-6 and TRBJ2-2, with 8 bases matching TRBD2. The CDR3 is made up of 16 amino acids. Germline V lookup: CDR1 SGHVS, CDR2 FNYEAQ. With V trimmed by 5 bases and J by 1 base, 6 bases remained unmatched. The CDR3 loop is CASSIQRGRNTGELFF. The CDR3 DNA reads TGTGCCAGCAGCATCCAGCGGGGGAGGAACACCGGGGAGCTGTTTTTT.

The chain couples TRBV11-2 to TRBJ2-1, with 7 bases aligning to TRBD1. Judging by the DNA end, TRBJ2-7 fits better; the J call may be wrong. This CDR3 contains 17 residues. Germline-derived CDR1 and CDR2 are SGHAT and FQNNGV. The CDR3 sequence: CASSPWLGDSSYNEQYF. The CDR3 coding sequence is TGTGCCAGCAGCCCGTGGTTAGGGGACAGCTCCTACAATGAGCAGTACTTC.

The chain links TRBV12-3 or TRBV12-4 to TRBJ2-4; the D is unclear. The better agreement between TRBJ2-7 and the DNA end casts doubt on the J call. The CDR3 consists of 15 residues. The CDR3 coding sequence is TGTGCCAGCAGTTTTATCGGGCCTAAGGAATACGAGCAGTACTTC. Translation: CASSFIGPKEYEQYF.

V gene TRBV9 combines with J gene TRBJ1-1, with 7 bases fitting TRBD1. The germline V gene has CDR1 SGDLS and CDR2 YYNGEE. With 3 bases clipped from V and 4 bases from J, the junction kept 12 bases outside the gene matches. The CDR3 covers 16 residues. CDR3 coding DNA: TGTGCCAGCAGCGCCGGGGGACAGATATCTGGCACTGAAGCTTTCTTT. It specifies CASSAGGQISGTEAFF.

The chain uses TRBV23-1 and TRBJ2-4, with D possibly TRBD2 on 5 matching bases. TRBJ2-7 explains the end of the DNA better; the J call may be wrong. TRBV23-1 is labeled an ORF, and its function is uncertain. This CDR3 contains 15 residues. This CDR3 is CASSPQRVRCNEQYF. CDR3 nucleotides: TGCGCCAGCAGTCCGCAGAGGGTACGGTGCAACGAGCAGTACTTC.

This clonotype was found a few times. The CDR3 here is CASSPGQSNEKLFF. In DNA form, the CDR3 reads TGTGCCAGCAGTCCGGGACAGTCTAATGAAAAACTGTTTTTT. The gene calls are TRBV12-3 or TRBV12-4 and TRBJ1-4, with 7 positions matching TRBD1. The CDR3 runs 14 residues. Germline trimming cut 5 bases from V and 3 bases from J; bases unmatched to any gene: 3.

This clonotype was detected only a few times. The V and J genes are TRBV27 and TRBJ1-6; TRBD1 is a possible D gene (6 bases). The CDR3 is 15 residues long. The germline CDR1 and CDR2 sequences are MNHEY and SMNVEV (reference sequence). V was shortened by 5 bases and J by 5 bases, with 13 bases between the two germline ends. The CDR3 spells CASSTGQTDNSPLHF. CDR3 sequence (DNA): TGTGCCAGCAGTACAGGACAGACAGATAATTCACCCCTCCACTTT.

V is TRBV29-1 and J is TRBJ2-7, with no clear D. CDR1 is SQVTM, CDR2 ANQGSEA, per germline. V was shortened by 2 bases and J by 1 base, with 12 bases between the two germline ends. This CDR3 spans 14 amino acids. The CDR3 sequence is CSVEYTPASYEQYF. In DNA form, the CDR3 reads TGCAGCGTTGAATACACCCCCGCTTCCTACGAGCAGTACTTC.

The chain carries TRBV9 and TRBJ2-6; D is unresolved. CDR3 length: 16 amino acids. V was cut by 3 bases and J by 0 bases, with 10 bases left in between. CDR1 and CDR2 from the germline V gene are SGDLS and YYNGEE. The CDR3 nucleotides are TGTGCCAGCAGCGCTTTACAGTTCTCTGGGGCCAACGTCCTGACTTTC. Protein sequence: CASSALQFSGANVLTF.

Many counts were recorded for this clonotype. This chain connects TRBV29-1 to TRBJ1-4, with D maybe TRBD1 (5 bases). This CDR3 has 11 residues. V was clipped by 3 bases and J by 8 bases, with 7 bases between them. Germline V gene lookup returns CDR1 SQVTM and CDR2 ANQGSEA. The CDR3 here is CSVDKGEKLFF. CDR3 coding DNA: TGCAGCGTTGATAAGGGGGAAAAACTGTTTTTT.

This clonotype is a singleton in its sample. The V and J genes are TRBV6-2 or TRBV6-3 and TRBJ2-7, with TRBD1 matching 8 bases. V shed 7 bases and J 4 bases; nucleotides not matched to a gene: 3. Germline lookup yields CDR1 MNHEY and CDR2 SVGEGT. The CDR3 totals 12 residues. CDR3 sequence: CASTNRGYEQYF. The DNA of the CDR3 is TGTGCCAGCACTAACAGGGGGTACGAGCAGTACTTC.

The CDR3 bases are TGTGCCAGCAGCTCCCACAATGGCAAGAACACTGAAGCTTTCTTT. It codes for CASSSHNGKNTEAFF. This chain connects TRBV7-9 to TRBJ1-1; no definite D call. The germline V and J ends were trimmed by 4 bases and 1 base, with 13 bases remaining between them. The length of the CDR3 is 15 residues. CDR1 and CDR2 from the germline V gene are SEHNR and FQNEAQ (reference sequence).

Only a few counts were recorded for this clonotype. J is TRBJ1-1 and V is TRBV20-1; 10 nucleotides match TRBD1. There are 15 residues in the CDR3. Germline CDR1 DFQATT, CDR2 SNEGSKA (reference sequence). With 4 bases clipped from V and 4 bases from J, the junction kept 9 bases outside the gene matches. The CDR3 DNA reads TGCAGTGCTAAAGCCGGGACAGGGGAAACCACTGAAGCTTTCTTT. Its translation: CSAKAGTGETTEAFF.

This clonotype came up a few times. The chain combines TRBV6-5 with TRBJ2-3; no clear D gene. The CDR3 is 13 residues long. V dropped 7 bases and J dropped 0 bases, with 8 bases sitting between them. Germline loops: CDR1 MNHEY, CDR2 SVGAGI. The CDR3 bases are TGTGCCAGCACCCAGGACAGCACAGATACGCAGTATTTT. This gives the protein CASTQDSTDTQYF.